A single T cell receptor (beta chain) is shown here with its context. Its antigen remains undetermined. Base qualities were left out, and no much larger clone turns up one base away. CD8 naive samples were obtained by positive selection for CCR7 among CD45RO-negative cells, yielding a CD45RA+CCR7+ population from which TemRA cells were excluded. Donors were healthy HIV-negative adults with no recently reported acute infections or vaccinations. All donors were Caucasian adults living in Nashville, Tennessee, USA. Blood was collected by leukapheresis, and PBMCs were isolated by Ficoll-Histopaque density gradient centrifugation and then cryopreserved in liquid nitrogen vapor phase. Purity and quantity of every magnetically sorted T cell population were checked by analytical flow cytometry. Genomic DNA was isolated from every sorted fraction and measured by UV absorbance on a Nanodrop 2000c. The data belong to a study of shared clonotypes between healthy human individuals (dated by TCRdb to 2020 to 2021). A note on the overall study: A few men and a couple of women, aged 18 to 49 years, made up the cohort. For each donor, three plates each were used for CD4 naive and CD4 memory, two plates were used for CD8 naive, and one plate was used for CD8 memory. To estimate repertoire size and how much clonotypes are shared between individuals, the study performed deep sequencing of blood TCR repertoires from a handful of healthy adults. To increase sequencing depth and limit assay-specific biases, TCR repertoire library preparation and sequencing were carried out by different laboratories using diverse techniques. Each donor's leukapheresis produced roughly between about 0.85 and 10 billion PBMCs. Study-wide findings and limitations: Sharing across a few donors was observed for approximately 4.6% of naive CD4, 3% to 3.5% of naive CD8, 2% to 2.5% of memory CD4, and about 0.4% of memory CD8 clonotypes. Larger estimated clonotype richness was generally found for naive subsets than for memory subsets. The genetic and exposure-history diversity represented was limited by the small number of donors. Incomplete sequencing was indicated by rarefaction of sorted-subset datasets, despite the large sequencing depth. Clonotypes shared by all four sorted-subset donors showed higher generation probabilities than non-shared clonotypes. Pairwise subsampling indicated that sequencing depth was expected to affect the degree of clonotype sharing among donors. Sampling was limited to blood, and TCR repertoires in tissue likely differ from TCR repertoires in blood.

The germline V gene specifies MGHRA as CDR1 and YSYEKL as CDR2. Reading from cysteine to phenylalanine, the CDR3 counts 14 amino acids. This entry keeps only the CDR3 DNA: 42 bases, framed from base 1. V gives up 1 base and J gives up 7 bases, and the segment between their germline ends measures 14 bases. Using the deep immunoSEQ assay, TCR CDR3 regions were amplified from genomic DNA by multiplex PCR. Genomic DNA extracted from each cell subset was distributed evenly over all wells of several immunoSEQ 96-well plates, and each plate served as one replicate. For sorted subsets, about 0.2 ug genomic DNA, equal to 25,000 to 35,000 T cell genomes, was loaded into each replicate PCR. Purified libraries were quantified with a Qubit 3.0 fluorometer, sized on a Bioanalyzer 2100, and re-quantified with the KAPA Library Quantification kit. Each immunoSEQ 96-well plate was sequenced on its own single-read 150-cycle Illumina NextSeq 550 flow cell. The original methods were these. Because only junctional sequences without quality scores were contained in the immunoSEQ output, filtering matching that applied to full-length reads could not be performed. Sequences were annotated with PyIR, a Python wrapper for IgBLAST v1.9, using IMGT germline references to assign V/J genes and CDR3. Reads were removed for weak V/J assignments (E-value above 1e-6), missing CDR3, stop codons, out-of-frame junctions, or ambiguous translated residues. V3J clonotypes were defined as sequences sharing the same inferred V gene, J gene, and CDR3 amino acid sequence. The percentage overlap between two repertoires was calculated by dividing the number of shared unique clonotypes by the size of the smaller repertoire. Three approaches were used to assess repertoire richness: RTK rarefaction, the Chao1 estimator, and Recon v2.1 estimates of unobserved clonotypes. For all TCRbeta clonotypes obtained by the gDNA method from a handful of donors, generation probabilities were computed with OLGA. Entries here come from immuneACCESS through TCRdb and include only in-frame sequences with V and J called. Some clones fail to appear in such tables; in the studies checked, an unresolved V gene covers under half of the shortfall, and the cause of the remainder is unknown. V and J calls and clone size are as listed in that table; D and trimming were resolved from the DNA. Present in this sample are about 2,200,000 clones, 90% to 95% of which were seen just once. The ten biggest clones cover approximately 1.7% of the sample.

Recombination linked TRBV4-1 to TRBJ2-7; TRBD2 is a possible D gene, resting on 5 matching bases. The clonotype comes from a young man in good health. Some clones in this sample may be carry-over from other donors' samples. Material for sequencing was naive CD8+ T cells from PBMCs. Per the publication, the cell subset or site label means: CD45RA+CCR7+. The CDR3 sequence is CASSQGGVSGEQYF. The nucleotide sequence is given as TGCGCCAGCAGCCAAGGGGGAGTCTCGGGGGAGCAGTACTTC.